This T cell receptor beta chain was sequenced for a study of identical twins. Unique molecular identifiers were present on the cDNA, which also gained a universal primer site by template switching. TCRdb used MiXCR to reprocess the 5' RACE reads, holding one entry per CDR3 protein. The table includes roughly 1.6 million distinct CDR3 sequences, around 29% detected once. Findings of the study overall: Fewer insertions were carried by abundant cord blood beta clonotypes, but none was seen in memory repertoires. Invariant T cells like MAIT and iNKT could partly confound the zero-insertion analyses. Out-of-frame TCR alpha sharing in monozygotic twins exceeded recombination model predictions.

This clonotype is a singleton in its sample. Its antigen remains unknown. A read error may produce the germline difference seen at one junction end. Material for sequencing was cord blood. The TCR was taken from a newborn girl in good health.

CDR3 protein: CVSSPTGAYEKLFF. CDR3 nucleotides: TGTGTCAGCAGCCCGACAGGGGCGTATGAAAAACTGTTTTTT. The chain couples TRBV12-3 or TRBV12-4 to TRBJ1-4; 8 positions agree with TRBD1. This CDR3 comprises 14 residues.